Listed here are 21 T cell receptor beta chains from one sample, sequenced in a study of siplizumab effects on memory and regulatory T cells. TCRdb's table, derived via immunoSEQ multiplex PCR, lists solely in-frame clones and lacks some. The sample carries some 100,000 clones, approximately 96% recorded once. Sample: naive CD4+ T cells sorted from blood. The receptors were sampled from a human donor in good health.

The chain links TRBV30 to TRBJ2-3; the match to TRBD2 covers 7 bases. Germline loops: CDR1 GTSNPN, CDR2 SVGIG (reference sequence). J was trimmed by 2 bases and V by 2 bases; bases with no gene match: 7. There are 15 residues in the CDR3. The CDR3 DNA follows: TGTGCCTGGAGTACACGGGACTACTACACAGATACGCAGTATTTT. It codes for CAWSTRDYYTDTQYF.

This clone was picked up one time. V and J are TRBV5-1 and TRBJ1-1; 9 bases are shared with TRBD1. The germline V gene has CDR1 SGHRS and CDR2 YFSETQ. V dropped 4 bases and J dropped 1; count of bases not matched to a gene: 2. The CDR3 is 14 amino acids. CDR3 in DNA: TGCGCCAGCAGCACGGGACAGGGGAACACTGAAGCTTTCTTT. It translates to CASSTGQGNTEAFF.

The chain joins TRBV18 to TRBJ1-2, with TRBD1 matching 7 bases. V lost 2 bases to trimming and J lost 6 bases; unmatched junction nucleotides: 6. The CDR3 loop spans 14 amino acids. CDR1 and CDR2 from the germline V gene are KGHSH and LQKENI. CDR3 sequence: CASSPGEGADGYTF. Written as DNA, the CDR3 is TGTGCCAGCTCACCAGGAGAGGGGGCGGATGGCTACACCTTC.

This chain joins TRBV7-3 and TRBJ2-7; D is possibly TRBD1 (6 bases). CDR3 length equals 13 residues. V was pared by 1 base and J by 6 bases, with 10 bases between. Germline CDR1 is SGHTA and CDR2 is FQGTGA. CDR3 coding DNA: TGTGCCAGCAGCTTAAGGGGGCTGGCCGAGCAGTACTTC. Encoded protein: CASSLRGLAEQYF.

The V gene is TRBV11-3, the J gene TRBJ1-2, with a possible D match to TRBD1 (5 bases). The germline V gene encodes CDR1 SGHNT and CDR2 YENEEA. V gave up 3 bases and J gave up 8 bases, with 13 bases separating them. The CDR3 totals 13 residues. CDR3 sequence (DNA): TGTGCCAGCAGCTTGCCGGGACTTCGGGGCTACACCTTC. Translating it yields CASSLPGLRGYTF.

The chain employs TRBV11-2 and TRBJ2-3; 10 bases are a match to TRBD2. The CDR3 is 16 residues long. Per germline, CDR1 SGHAT and CDR2 FQNNGV. The ends lost 1 base at V and 1 base at J; junction bases unmatched: 2. The CDR3, as DNA: TGTGCCAGCAGCTTAGCAGCGGGAGGGGGCACAGATACGCAGTATTTT. It encodes CASSLAAGGGTDTQYF.

The CDR3 is CASSLMGGGVETQYF. CDR3 in DNA: TGTGCCAGCAGCTTAATGGGTGGAGGGGTGGAGACCCAGTACTTC. The gene calls are TRBV7-3 and TRBJ2-5; the D gene is possibly TRBD2 (6 bases). The V gene lost 1 base and the J gene lost 5 bases, with 14 bases spanning the gap. The CDR3 sequence is 15 residues long. Germline V lookup: CDR1 SGHTA, CDR2 FQGTGA. The entire variable domain, with the rest obtained from reference TRBV7-3 and TRBJ2-5, is as follows: GAGVSQTPSNKVTEKGKYVELRCDPISGHTALYWYRQSLGQGPEFLIYFQGTGAADDSGLPNDRFFAVRPEGSVSTLKIQRTERGDSAVYLCASSLMGGGVETQYFGPGTRLLVL.

This CDR3 is CAIRGLAGDNEQFF. The CDR3 DNA reads TGTGCCATCAGGGGACTAGCGGGGGACAATGAGCAGTTCTTC. This rearrangement joins TRBV10-3 to TRBJ2-1; 14 bases are shared with TRBD2. The CDR3 spans 14 residues. The J segment lost 5 bases and the V segment lost 6 bases, leaving 0 bases of the junction unmatched. Germline V gene lookup returns CDR1 ENHRY and CDR2 SYGVKD.

The chain uses TRBV2 and TRBJ2-7, with a weak D call TRBD1 (5 bases). Trimming cost V 4 bases and J 0 bases, with 10 bases left between them. The germline V gene encodes CDR1 SNHLY and CDR2 FYNNEI. The length of the CDR3 is 14 residues. The CDR3 bases are TGTGCCAGCAGTGTACATAGGGGCTCCTACGAGCAGTACTTC. This translates into CASSVHRGSYEQYF.

V gene TRBV5-1 combines with J gene TRBJ1-5, with 7 positions matching TRBD1. V trimming: 9 bases; J trimming: 7 bases; junction bases outside the gene matches: 13. The CDR3 spans 14 residues. Germline assignment: CDR1 SGHRS and CDR2 YFSETQ. The CDR3 coding sequence is TGCGCCATTTCGACAGGGCCAAGGGACCAGCCCCAGCATTTT. It is translated as CAISTGPRDQPQHF.

A single count supports this clone. This chain joins TRBV27 and TRBJ2-1; the match to TRBD1 covers 7 bases. This CDR3 is 20 amino acids long. V was pared by 1 base and J by 4 bases, with 19 bases of the junction left unmatched. Per the germline V gene, CDR1 is MNHEY and CDR2 is SMNVEV (reference sequence). In DNA form, the CDR3 reads TGTGCCAGCAGTTTATGGGCAGCTAGGGGGCCTGAAGGTCTTTACAATGAGCAGTTCTTC. Amino acids: CASSLWAARGPEGLYNEQFF.

This chain uses TRBV18 with TRBJ1-2, with TRBD1 matching 10 bases. From germline, CDR1 is KGHSH and CDR2 LQKENI. The CDR3 totals 14 residues. J was trimmed by 3 bases and V by 4 bases; bases with no gene match: 2. CDR3 amino acids: CASSRQGADYGYTF. The CDR3 bases are TGTGCCAGCTCACGACAGGGGGCAGACTATGGCTACACCTTC.

The chain has TRBV13 and TRBJ2-4; 7 bases fit TRBD2. Germline CDR1 PRHDT, CDR2 FYEKMQ (reference sequence). Trimming removed 3 bases from V and 1 base from J; junction bases left unmatched: 9. The CDR3 extends over 17 amino acids. The CDR3 spells CASSLGSGVGAKNIQYF. For the CDR3, the DNA is TGTGCCAGCAGCTTGGGCAGCGGGGTGGGGGCCAAAAACATTCAGTACTTC.

The V call is TRBV6-5, the J call TRBJ2-5; D not certain. V dropped 2 bases and J dropped 5 bases, with 9 bases sitting between them. The CDR3 is 13 residues long. Germline assignment: CDR1 MNHEY and CDR2 SVGAGI. The CDR3 is CASSYPPEETQYF. The CDR3 nucleotides are TGTGCCAGCAGTTACCCACCCGAGGAGACCCAGTACTTC.

V usage is TRBV13 and J usage is TRBJ1-6, with 7 bases matching TRBD1. Per germline, CDR1 PRHDT and CDR2 FYEKMQ (reference sequence). V was clipped by 5 bases and J by 5 bases; unmatched bases: 6. The CDR3 is 15 residues long. CDR3 protein: CASSLQGWDNSPLHF. The CDR3 DNA reads TGTGCCAGCAGCCTACAGGGGTGGGATAATTCACCCCTCCACTTT. Full variable domain (rest looked up from reference TRBV13 and TRBJ1-6): AAGVIQSPRHLIKEKRETATLKCYPIPRHDTVYWYQQGPGQDPQFLISFYEKMQSDKGSIPDRFSAQQFSDYHSELNMSSLELGDSALYFCASSLQGWDNSPLHFGNGTRLTVT.

This chain joins TRBV2 and TRBJ2-5; D unclear. The V and J ends lost 10 bases and 0 bases respectively, with 15 bases between them. This CDR3 has 14 amino acids. Germline CDR1 reads SNHLY; CDR2 reads FYNNEI. The CDR3 reads CATSRAVYQETQYF. The CDR3 nucleotides are TGTGCCACCTCACGGGCTGTGTACCAAGAGACCCAGTACTTC.

This clone came up a few times. The CDR3 nucleotides read TGTGCCAGCAGGGGACAACCCAACACTGAAGCTTTCTTT. Residues: CASRGQPNTEAFF. The chain is built from TRBV5-6 and TRBJ1-1, with D possibly TRBD1 on 6 matching bases. CDR1 SGHDT and CDR2 YYEEEE come from the germline V gene. There are 13 residues in the CDR3. V gave up 5 bases and J gave up 2 bases, with 10 bases separating them.

This chain connects TRBV27 to TRBJ2-4, with TRBD2 matching over 7 bases. The V gene's germline CDR1 is MNHEY and CDR2 SMNVEV (reference sequence). J gave up 3 bases and V 5 bases, and 13 bases lay outside the gene matches. The CDR3 is 17 amino acids. The CDR3 loop reads CASSRIPAGRDKNIQYF. DNA for the CDR3: TGTGCCAGCAGTCGGATTCCCGCAGGGAGGGACAAAAACATTCAGTACTTC.

The rearrangement joins TRBV18 to TRBJ2-1, with 10 bases fitting TRBD1. CDR3 length: 16 residues. Losses at the gene ends were 3 bases for V and 7 bases for J; bases not matched to a gene: 9. Germline V gives CDR1 KGHSH, CDR2 LQKENI. Here the CDR3 DNA reads TGTGCCAGCTCACCCCGGGGACAGGGGCGGGGGAATGAGCAGTTCTTC. This encodes CASSPRGQGRGNEQFF.

V gene TRBV6-5 combines with J gene TRBJ1-5; 9 nucleotides line up with TRBD1. Trimming cost V 0 bases and J 10 bases; bases outside gene matches: 7. This CDR3 comprises 15 residues. Germline lookup yields CDR1 MNHEY and CDR2 SVGAGI. The DNA of the CDR3 is TGTGCCAGCAGTTACTCGACGACAGGGGGGACACCCCAGCATTTT. Translation gives CASSYSTTGGTPQHF.

V and J are TRBV28 and TRBJ2-3, with a weak D call TRBD2 (7 bases). The germline V gene has CDR1 MDHEN and CDR2 SYDVKM. Trimming cost V 3 bases and J 4 bases, with 17 bases left between them. The CDR3 covers 16 residues. CDR3 nucleotides: TGTGCCAGCAGTTTTAGGGGGGGACGGGTGGCAGATACGCAGTATTTT. Its translation: CASSFRGGRVADTQYF.